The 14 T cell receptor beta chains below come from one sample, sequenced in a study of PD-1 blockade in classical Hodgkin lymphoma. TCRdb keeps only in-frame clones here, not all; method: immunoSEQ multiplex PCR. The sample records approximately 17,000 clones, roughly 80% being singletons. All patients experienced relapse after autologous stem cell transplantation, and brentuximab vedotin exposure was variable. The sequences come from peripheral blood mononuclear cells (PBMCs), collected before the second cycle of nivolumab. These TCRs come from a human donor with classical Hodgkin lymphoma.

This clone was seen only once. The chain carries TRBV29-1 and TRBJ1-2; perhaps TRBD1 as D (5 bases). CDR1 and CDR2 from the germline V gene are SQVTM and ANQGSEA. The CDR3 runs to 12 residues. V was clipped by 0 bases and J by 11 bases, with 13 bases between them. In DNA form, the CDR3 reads TGCAGCGTTGAAGATGAGGGCAGGGCGTACACCTTC. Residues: CSVEDEGRAYTF.

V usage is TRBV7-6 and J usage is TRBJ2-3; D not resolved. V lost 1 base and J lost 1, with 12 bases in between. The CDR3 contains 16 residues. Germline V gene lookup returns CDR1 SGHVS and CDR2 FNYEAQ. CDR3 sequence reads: CASSLEDGSRTDTQYF. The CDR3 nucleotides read TGTGCCAGCAGCTTAGAGGACGGGTCCCGCACAGATACGCAGTATTTT.

The CDR3 DNA is TGTGCCAGCAGTTACCTGAGGGGCGGTCGCTATGGCTACACCTTC. It yields the protein CASSYLRGGRYGYTF. The chain uses TRBV6-5 and TRBJ1-2; D perhaps matches TRBD1 (5 bases). This CDR3 spans 15 amino acids. The germline CDR1 and CDR2 sequences are MNHEY and SVGAGI. V gave up 2 bases and J gave up 4 bases, with 14 bases separating them.

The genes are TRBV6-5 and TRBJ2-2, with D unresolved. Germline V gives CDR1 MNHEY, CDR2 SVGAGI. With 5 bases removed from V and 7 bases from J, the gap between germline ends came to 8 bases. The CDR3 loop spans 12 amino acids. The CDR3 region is CASSGFFGELFF. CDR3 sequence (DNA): TGTGCCAGCAGTGGGTTTTTCGGGGAGCTGTTTTTT.

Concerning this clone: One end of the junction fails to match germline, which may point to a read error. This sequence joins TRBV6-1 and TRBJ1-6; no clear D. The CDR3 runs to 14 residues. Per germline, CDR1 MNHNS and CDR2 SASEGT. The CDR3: CAISVSQRDSPLHF. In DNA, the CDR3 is TGTGCCATCAGTGTATCACAGAGAGATTCACCCCTCCACTTT.

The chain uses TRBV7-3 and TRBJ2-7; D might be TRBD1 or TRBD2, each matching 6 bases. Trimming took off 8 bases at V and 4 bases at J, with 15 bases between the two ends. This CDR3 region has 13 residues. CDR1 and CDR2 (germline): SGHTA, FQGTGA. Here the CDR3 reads CASSAGHPYEQYF. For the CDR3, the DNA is TGTGCCAGCTCTGCGGGACACCCTTACGAGCAGTACTTC.

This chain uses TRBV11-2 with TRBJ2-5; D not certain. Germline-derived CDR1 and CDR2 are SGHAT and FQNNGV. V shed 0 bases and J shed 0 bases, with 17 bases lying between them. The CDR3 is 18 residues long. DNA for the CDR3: TGTGCCAGCAGCTTAGACCCGAGGAAGAGGTATCACCAAGAGACCCAGTACTTC. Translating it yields CASSLDPRKRYHQETQYF.

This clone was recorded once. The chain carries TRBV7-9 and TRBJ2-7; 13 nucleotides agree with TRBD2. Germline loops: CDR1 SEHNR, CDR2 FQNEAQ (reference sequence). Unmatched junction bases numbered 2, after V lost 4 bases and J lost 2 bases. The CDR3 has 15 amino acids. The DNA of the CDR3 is TGTGCCAGCAGCTCGACTAGCGGGGGGCCCTACGAGCAGTACTTC. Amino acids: CASSSTSGGPYEQYF.

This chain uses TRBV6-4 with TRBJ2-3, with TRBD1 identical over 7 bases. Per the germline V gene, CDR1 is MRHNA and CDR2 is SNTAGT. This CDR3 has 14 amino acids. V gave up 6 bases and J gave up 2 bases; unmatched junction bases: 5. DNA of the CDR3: TGTGCCAGCAGGCGGACAGGTTCCACAGATACGCAGTATTTT. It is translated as CASRRTGSTDTQYF.

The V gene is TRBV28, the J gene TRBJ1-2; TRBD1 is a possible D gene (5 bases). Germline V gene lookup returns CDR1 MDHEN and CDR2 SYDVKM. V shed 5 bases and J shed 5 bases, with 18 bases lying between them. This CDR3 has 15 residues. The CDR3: CASSPAGGGGYGYTF. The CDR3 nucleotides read TGTGCCAGCAGTCCCGCCGGCGGGGGTGGGTATGGCTACACCTTC.

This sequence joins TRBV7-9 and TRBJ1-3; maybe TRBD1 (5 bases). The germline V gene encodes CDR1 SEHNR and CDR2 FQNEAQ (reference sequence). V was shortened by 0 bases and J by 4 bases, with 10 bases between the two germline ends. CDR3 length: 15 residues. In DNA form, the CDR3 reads TGTGCCAGCAGCTTAGCGATGGGGCAAGGAAACACCATATATTTT. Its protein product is CASSLAMGQGNTIYF.

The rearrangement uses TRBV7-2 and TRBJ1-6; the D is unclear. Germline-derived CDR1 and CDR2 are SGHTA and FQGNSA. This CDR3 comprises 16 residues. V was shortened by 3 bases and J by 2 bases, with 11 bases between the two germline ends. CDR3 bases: TGTGCCAGCAGCTTGCAGTATCTAGCCTATAATTCACCCCTCCACTTT. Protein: CASSLQYLAYNSPLHF.

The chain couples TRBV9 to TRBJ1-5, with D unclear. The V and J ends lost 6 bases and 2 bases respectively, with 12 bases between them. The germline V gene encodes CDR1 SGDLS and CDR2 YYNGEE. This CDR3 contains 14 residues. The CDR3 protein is CASTYVEGNQPQHF. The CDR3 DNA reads TGTGCCAGCACGTACGTGGAAGGCAATCAGCCCCAGCATTTT.

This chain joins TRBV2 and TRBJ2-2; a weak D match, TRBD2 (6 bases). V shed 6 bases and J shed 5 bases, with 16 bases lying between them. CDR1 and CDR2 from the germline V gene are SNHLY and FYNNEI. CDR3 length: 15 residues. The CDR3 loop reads CASRGTGLLTGELFF. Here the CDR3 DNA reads TGTGCCAGCAGAGGTACGGGACTCCTAACCGGGGAGCTGTTTTTT. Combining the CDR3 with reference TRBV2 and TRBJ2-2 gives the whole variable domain EPEVTQTPSHQVTQMGQEVILRCVPISNHLYFYWYRQILGQKVEFLVSFYNNEISEKSEIFDDQFSVERPDGSNFTLKIRSTKLEDSAMYFCASRGTGLLTGELFFGEGSRLTVL.